This record looks at one TCR beta chain sequence and its context. The CDR3 runs 17 residues. Germline V gene data show CDR1 as KGHDR and CDR2 as SFDVKD. J was trimmed by 7 bases and V by 4 bases; bases with no gene match: 9. This entry belongs to a study of blood T cell repertoires in COVID-19. Across the whole study: PBMCs, B-cell-depleted T cells, or T cells provided the cDNA or gDNA that made up the material.

The data were produced by immunoSEQ multiplex PCR, yet TCRdb's version contains in-frame clones alone and is incomplete. The data contain tens of thousands of clones, approximately 90% of them singletons. The TCR was taken from a man aged 30 to 45 with acute or convalescent COVID-19. Sequences were obtained from peripheral blood. V and J are TRBV24-1 and TRBJ2-1; 13 bases line up with TRBD2. The CDR3 sequence: CATSDRTSGGARNEQFF. DNA of the CDR3: TGTGCCACCAGTGACCGAACTAGCGGGGGGGCCCGGAATGAGCAGTTCTTC.